The 31 T cell receptor beta chains given below trace back to one sample, sequenced in a study of CXCR3-negative and CXCR3-positive naive CD8 T cells. The authors made the TRB cDNA libraries by 5' RACE using UMI labels. TCRdb reprocessed the 5' RACE reads, with one entry per CDR3 protein and no DNA. This sample's table has 100,000 to 150,000 distinct CDR3 sequences. The sample taken for sequencing was naive CXCR3- CD8+ T cells from blood. Regarding subset: CD45RO-CCR7+CD27+CD95- naive CD8+ T cells lacking CXCR3 (TNR3-). The receptors were gathered from a human donor in good health. Some clones in this sample may be carry-over from other donors' samples.

The chain is built from TRBV12-3 or TRBV12-4 and TRBJ1-1; TCRdb names TRBD1, which stays unverified in the absence of DNA. The CDR3 sequence is 15 residues long. Here the CDR3 reads CASSWPAGADTEAFF.

The chain links TRBV7-2 to TRBJ2-1. The germline CDR1 and CDR2 sequences are SGHTA and FQGNSA. The CDR3 loop spans 15 amino acids. The CDR3 loop reads CASSLGSSSYNEQFF.

The rearrangement uses TRBV29-1 and TRBJ2-7; TCRdb's D gene call, TRBD2, goes unchecked for lack of DNA. Germline V CDR1 and CDR2: SQVTM, ANQGSEA. This CDR3 is 14 amino acids long. The CDR3 is CSVDTGLAPYEQYF.

V is TRBV29-1 and J is TRBJ2-7; TCRdb's assignment of TRBD1 cannot be checked, as there is no DNA. The CDR3 sequence is 14 residues long. CDR1 SQVTM and CDR2 ANQGSEA come from the germline V gene. CDR3 sequence: CSVVLGGISYEQYF.

The rearrangement joins TRBV7-9 to TRBJ2-7; TCRdb's D call of TRBD1 is untestable without DNA. The CDR3 has 15 amino acids. The germline V gene encodes CDR1 SEHNR and CDR2 FQNEAQ (reference sequence). The CDR3 sequence is CASSLTDRASSEQYF.

The J gene is TRBJ2-7, the V gene TRBV10-2; TCRdb designates TRBD1, a call that cannot be tested without DNA. The CDR3 loop spans 15 amino acids. In germline, CDR1 is WSHSY, CDR2 SAAADI. The CDR3 spells CASSESRDRGHEQYF.

The chain uses TRBV28 and TRBJ2-3; TCRdb's D call, TRBD1, is unchecked because there is no DNA. Germline V gene lookup returns CDR1 MDHEN and CDR2 SYDVKM. CDR3 length: 14 amino acids. CDR3 residues: CAGSLFQGADTQYF.

V and J are TRBV27 and TRBJ2-1; TCRdb's D call, TRBD1, is unchecked because there is no DNA. CDR3 length: 16 amino acids. The germline V gene has CDR1 MNHEY and CDR2 SMNVEV (reference sequence). CDR3 protein: CASSFRAGRGYNEQFF.

The CDR3 protein is CASTRQGATGELFF. The V gene is TRBV2, the J gene TRBJ2-2; TCRdb's D call, TRBD1, is unchecked because there is no DNA. Germline values: CDR1 SNHLY, CDR2 FYNNEI. This CDR3 has 14 amino acids. The full variable domain, with the rest looked up from reference TRBV2 and TRBJ2-2, is EPEVTQTPSHQVTQMGQEVILRCVPISNHLYFYWYRQILGQKVEFLVSFYNNEISEKSEIFDDQFSVERPDGSNFTLKIRSTKLEDSAMYFCASTRQGATGELFFGEGSRLTVL.

The rearrangement uses TRBV12-3 or TRBV12-4 and TRBJ2-5; TCRdb lists TRBD1, though no DNA is available to test this call. The CDR3 has 14 residues. Here the CDR3 reads CASSSFDRGETQYF.

The J gene is TRBJ2-7, the V gene TRBV28. In germline, CDR1 is MDHEN, CDR2 SYDVKM. There are 12 residues in the CDR3. The CDR3: CASSPWGYEQYF.

J is TRBJ1-5 and V is TRBV12-3 or TRBV12-4; the TCRdb D gene call, TRBD1, has no DNA to confirm it. This CDR3 comprises 17 residues. This chain's CDR3 is CASSLGARTGGRQPQHF.

The chain employs TRBV30 and TRBJ2-7; TCRdb's D gene call, TRBD1, goes unchecked for lack of DNA. Per the germline V gene, CDR1 is GTSNPN and CDR2 is SVGIG (reference sequence). This CDR3 is built from 13 residues. The CDR3 sequence: CAWSQGNSYEQYF.

The chain uses TRBV6-2 or TRBV6-3 and TRBJ2-1; the D gene TCRdb calls, TRBD2, cannot be checked with no DNA. The CDR3 loop spans 17 amino acids. Germline V gives CDR1 MNHEY, CDR2 SVGEGT. The CDR3 region is CASSSGLAVRSYNEQFF.

This chain joins TRBV29-1 and TRBJ1-2. The CDR3 spans 13 residues. Germline CDR1 reads SQVTM; CDR2 reads ANQGSEA. The CDR3 loop reads CSVEPQGPYGYTF.

The rearrangement uses TRBV4-2 and TRBJ1-6; as DNA is missing, the TRBD1 call by TCRdb cannot be tested. This CDR3 contains 14 residues. Germline CDR1 LGHNA, CDR2 YNFKEQ. CDR3 sequence reads: CASSIQGGNSPLHF.

V is TRBV7-2 and J is TRBJ2-7; no DNA is available, so the TRBD2 call from TCRdb remains unchecked. From germline, CDR1 is SGHTA and CDR2 FQGNSA. CDR3 length: 15 residues. CDR3 amino acids: CASSLPGGAGDEQYF.

This sequence joins TRBV14 and TRBJ2-7; absent DNA, TCRdb's TRBD2 call cannot be checked. Germline CDR1 and CDR2: SGHDN and FVKESK. This CDR3 has 15 amino acids. CDR3 residues: CASSQDHRAPYEQYF.

CDR3 in amino acids: CASSELAGSYNEQFF. The chain couples TRBV6-4 to TRBJ2-1; the D gene TCRdb calls, TRBD2, cannot be checked with no DNA. Germline V gene sequence: CDR1 MRHNA, CDR2 SNTAGT. CDR3 length: 15 residues.

This chain joins TRBV27 and TRBJ2-7; TCRdb indicates TRBD1, and absent DNA this call remains unverified. Germline-derived CDR1 and CDR2 are MNHEY and SMNVEV (reference sequence). The CDR3 covers 14 residues. The CDR3 loop is CASSLQGIGYEQYF.

The J gene is TRBJ2-1, the V gene TRBV9; TCRdb proposes TRBD2, but this gene call is untestable without DNA. Germline-derived CDR1 and CDR2 are SGDLS and YYNGEE. The CDR3 contains 15 residues. CDR3 sequence: CASSVGGGPNNEQFF.

The rearrangement links TRBV7-9 to TRBJ2-3; absent DNA, TCRdb's TRBD2 call cannot be checked. Germline V lookup: CDR1 SEHNR, CDR2 FQNEAQ (reference sequence). This CDR3 spans 16 amino acids. This CDR3 reads CASSSTLTSGGDTQYF. Variable domain in full (rest from reference TRBV7-9 and TRBJ2-3): DTGVSQNPRHKITKRGQNVTFRCDPISEHNRLYWYRQTLGQGPEFLTYFQNEAQLEKSRLLSDRFSAERPKGSFSTLEIQRTEQGDSAMYLCASSSTLTSGGDTQYFGPGTRLTVL.

The chain recombines TRBV6-2 or TRBV6-3 with TRBJ2-2. The CDR3 is 16 residues long. The germline V gene encodes CDR1 MNHEY and CDR2 SVGEGT. CDR3 amino acids: CASSYGSAANTGELFF.

The gene calls are TRBV28 and TRBJ2-7; TCRdb indicates TRBD1, and absent DNA this call remains unverified. Germline V lookup: CDR1 MDHEN, CDR2 SYDVKM. The CDR3 loop spans 16 amino acids. The CDR3 here is CASSRDGQGGIYEQYF.

This chain connects TRBV20-1 to TRBJ1-5; TCRdb selects TRBD1, and the lack of DNA leaves this call unchecked. CDR1 and CDR2 (germline): DFQATT, SNEGSKA (reference sequence). The CDR3 loop spans 14 amino acids. The CDR3 here is CSAREGDGYQPQHF.

The chain has TRBV5-1 and TRBJ2-1; TCRdb returns TRBD2, unconfirmable since there is no DNA. The CDR3 consists of 16 residues. Germline loops: CDR1 SGHRS, CDR2 YFSETQ. CDR3 region: CASSPAGSGRNNEQFF.

CDR3 protein: CASSLPGAPNTGELFF. This chain links TRBV5-6 with TRBJ2-2; as DNA is missing, the TRBD1 call by TCRdb cannot be tested. The CDR3 covers 16 residues. The germline V gene has CDR1 SGHDT and CDR2 YYEEEE.

The chain links TRBV7-8 to TRBJ2-7; TCRdb outputs TRBD2, but without DNA this stays unchecked. Looked up from germline, CDR1 is SGHVS and CDR2 is FQNEAQ. This CDR3 contains 17 residues. The CDR3 region is CASSLGKTSMSSYEQYF.

This chain uses TRBV12-3 or TRBV12-4 with TRBJ2-1; checking the TCRdb D call of TRBD2 is not possible without DNA. The CDR3 has 15 residues. CDR3 amino acids: CASSFVAGAADTQYF.

This chain joins TRBV21-1 and TRBJ2-3. TRBV21-1 is marked as a pseudogene. This CDR3 contains 14 residues. The CDR3 spells CASSKALVRDTQYF.

This rearrangement joins TRBV6-6 to TRBJ2-5. CDR1 is MNHNY, CDR2 SVGAGI, per germline (reference sequence). The CDR3 spans 13 residues. CDR3 protein: CASKVAVQETQYF.